These 24 T cell receptor beta chains were sequenced from one sample in a study of blood T cell repertoires in COVID-19. Measured with immunoSEQ multiplex PCR; TCRdb has only the in-frame clones, and not every one. This sample has a few hundred thousand clones, with around nine tenths found just once. Sequencing was carried out using peripheral blood. The receptors originated from a woman in her sixties with acute or convalescent COVID-19.

The V call is TRBV2, the J call TRBJ2-2; 8 bases match TRBD1. Germline CDR1 reads SNHLY; CDR2 reads FYNNEI. The length of the CDR3 is 15 residues. Trimming took 5 bases from V and 0 from J; bases not matched to a gene: 2. The CDR3 reads CASSTDRANTGELFF. DNA of the CDR3: TGTGCCAGCAGTACGGACAGGGCGAACACCGGGGAGCTGTTTTTT.

The J gene is TRBJ2-3, the V gene TRBV20-1; a possible D gene is TRBD1 (6 bases). The V gene's germline CDR1 is DFQATT and CDR2 SNEGSKA (reference sequence). The V end was cut by 3 bases, the J end by 4 bases, with 11 bases between. The CDR3 consists of 13 residues. The CDR3 bases are TGCAGTGCTAGTCTGGCAGGGGCAGATACGCAGTATTTT. It encodes CSASLAGADTQYF.

The chain joins TRBV27 to TRBJ2-7; D may be TRBD1 (6 bases). V was trimmed by 2 bases and J by 5 bases, leaving 13 bases between them. Looked up from germline, CDR1 is MNHEY and CDR2 is SMNVEV (reference sequence). CDR3 length: 14 amino acids. This CDR3 is CASSLGQGSNEQYF. CDR3 bases: TGTGCCAGCAGTTTAGGGCAGGGGTCCAACGAGCAGTACTTC.

The chain uses TRBV7-9 and TRBJ2-3, with unresolved D. V lost 6 bases, J lost 1 base, and 8 bases lay in between. CDR1 and CDR2 from the germline V gene are SEHNR and FQNEAQ (reference sequence). The CDR3 extends over 13 amino acids. The CDR3 loop reads CASRPAGTDTQYF. CDR3 DNA: TGTGCCAGCAGACCGGCGGGCACAGATACGCAGTATTTT.

The chain carries TRBV28 and TRBJ2-1; a weak D match, TRBD2 (6 bases). Germline lookup yields CDR1 MDHEN and CDR2 SYDVKM. The CDR3 spans 15 residues. V gave up 5 bases and J gave up 5 bases, with 16 bases separating them. CDR3 protein: CASSLPRESHNEQFF. CDR3 DNA: TGTGCCAGCAGTCTCCCCCGGGAGTCCCACAATGAGCAGTTCTTC.

The chain combines TRBV7-7 with TRBJ1-1, with a possible D match to TRBD1 (5 bases). Trimming pared 7 bases from V and 0 bases from J, leaving 9 bases between. Germline V gene sequence: CDR1 SSHAT, CDR2 FNYEAQ (reference sequence). The CDR3 sequence is 13 residues long. CDR3 residues: CASILQVNTEAFF. CDR3 nucleotide sequence: TGTGCCAGCATCCTACAGGTGAACACTGAAGCTTTCTTT.

The genes are TRBV28 and TRBJ2-4; TRBD2 might be the D (5 bases). The CDR3 totals 14 residues. The germline V and J ends were trimmed by 3 bases and 4 bases, with 10 bases remaining between them. In germline, CDR1 is MDHEN, CDR2 SYDVKM. In DNA, the CDR3 is TGTGCCAGCAGTTTTTCGGACTTAAAAAACATTCAGTACTTC. It codes for CASSFSDLKNIQYF.

This clone was seen a few times. The chain carries TRBV5-5 and TRBJ1-4, with D possibly being TRBD1 (5 bases). The germline gives CDR1 SGHKS, CDR2 YYEKEE (reference sequence). The CDR3 has 17 amino acids. Trimming took off 3 bases at V and 7 bases at J, with 22 bases between the two ends. The CDR3 sequence: CASSYYITPGLGEKLFF. The CDR3 DNA sequence: TGTGCCAGCAGCTATTATATAACCCCAGGGTTGGGTGAAAAACTGTTTTTT. Supplemented by reference TRBV5-5 and TRBJ1-4, the full variable domain reads DAGVTQSPTHLIKTRGQQVTLRCSPISGHKSVSWYQQVLGQGPQFIFQYYEKEERGRGNFPDRFSARQFPNYSSELNVNALLLGDSALYLCASSYYITPGLGEKLFFGSGTQLSVL.

This chain uses TRBV6-5 with TRBJ2-2; D remains ambiguous. This CDR3 is 11 amino acids long. The V gene's germline CDR1 is MNHEY and CDR2 SVGAGI. V gave up 6 bases and J gave up 6 bases, with 5 bases separating them. The CDR3 nucleotides read TGTGCCAGCAGGGCCCCCGGGGAGCTGTTTTTT. Translated, it gives CASRAPGELFF.

This clone was detected only once. The J gene is TRBJ2-3, the V gene TRBV10-3; D is unresolved. The CDR3 runs to 13 residues. Germline CDR1 ENHRY, CDR2 SYGVKD. Trimming shortened V by 4 bases and J by 5 bases, and 10 bases separated the two germline ends. This CDR3 is CAISVSSGDTQYF. The CDR3 DNA is TGTGCCATCAGTGTATCGTCGGGAGATACGCAGTATTTT.

The chain links TRBV11-3 to TRBJ2-1, with 8 bases fitting TRBD2. The CDR3 totals 16 residues. V shed 4 bases and J 2 bases; nucleotides not matched to a gene: 7. Germline V lookup: CDR1 SGHNT, CDR2 YENEEA. CDR3 protein: CASSSVHGRAYNEQFF. CDR3 in DNA: TGTGCCAGCAGCTCAGTGCACGGGAGGGCCTACAATGAGCAGTTCTTC.

The CDR3 loop reads CASSLEETEAFF. The CDR3 DNA is TGTGCCAGCAGCTTAGAGGAGACTGAAGCTTTCTTT. The chain carries TRBV7-9 and TRBJ1-1; D not certain. Germline CDR1 SEHNR, CDR2 FQNEAQ (reference sequence). The CDR3 consists of 12 residues. Trimming took 1 base from V and 5 from J, leaving 5 bases between them.

The rearrangement joins TRBV2 to TRBJ2-2, with 8 nucleotides matching TRBD1. Germline values: CDR1 SNHLY, CDR2 FYNNEI. The CDR3 is 15 amino acids. After removal of 6 bases from V and 4 bases from J, the junction contained 7 bases not matched to a gene. The CDR3 spells CASSSRQGTTGELFF. Here the CDR3 DNA reads TGTGCCAGCAGCTCCCGACAGGGGACCACCGGGGAGCTGTTTTTT.

The rearrangement uses TRBV7-9 and TRBJ1-1; D is perhaps TRBD1 (6 bases). The CDR3 is 14 amino acids. V lost 2 bases and J lost 4, with 11 bases in between. CDR1 SEHNR and CDR2 FQNEAQ come from the germline V gene (reference sequence). As DNA, the CDR3 is TGTGCCAGCAGCTTAATAGGACAGCTCACTGAAGCTTTCTTT. Protein product: CASSLIGQLTEAFF.

The V gene is TRBV3-1 (or the pseudogene TRBV3-2), the J gene TRBJ2-1, with 8 bases fitting TRBD2. The germline gives CDR1 LGHDT, CDR2 YNNKEL (reference sequence). The junction had 17 bases not matched to a gene; V was cut back by 5 bases and J by 14 bases. The CDR3 runs 15 residues. The CDR3 protein is CASSSALTGTRMEFF. The CDR3 DNA reads as TGTGCCAGCAGCAGTGCCCTAACCGGGACTAGAATGGAGTTCTTC.

This clone was detected only once. The CDR3 DNA sequence: TGTGCCGGCCAACGGGGGTCGAGCTCCTACGAGCAGTACTTC. As protein: CAGQRGSSSYEQYF. V is TRBV30 and J is TRBJ2-7; the D gene is possibly TRBD2 (6 bases). Per germline, CDR1 GTSNPN and CDR2 SVGIG (reference sequence). This CDR3 spans 14 amino acids. V was pared by 8 bases and J by 0 bases, with 17 bases between.

On this clone: The sample contains more than one DNA sequence encoding this CDR3. V gene TRBV19 combines with J gene TRBJ2-1; TRBD1 matches at 9 bases. V dropped 4 bases and J dropped 1; count of bases not matched to a gene: 2. Germline-derived CDR1 and CDR2 are LNHDA and SQIVND (reference sequence). This CDR3 spans 15 amino acids. The CDR3 DNA is TGTGCCAGTAGTACCGGACAGGGGTCCTACAATGAGCAGTTCTTC. It encodes CASSTGQGSYNEQFF. Full variable domain (rest looked up from reference TRBV19 and TRBJ2-1): DGGITQSPKYLFRKEGQNVTLSCEQNLNHDAMYWYRQDPGQGLRLIYYSQIVNDFQKGDIAEGYSVSREKKESFPLTVTSAQKNPTAFYLCASSTGQGSYNEQFFGPGTRLTVL.

The V call is TRBV14, the J call TRBJ2-1; 7 bases agree with TRBD1. The V and J ends lost 0 bases and 5 bases, in that order; junction bases with no gene match: 13. Germline V gene lookup returns CDR1 SGHDN and CDR2 FVKESK. The CDR3 contains 18 residues. CDR3 region: CASSQEWRGGLPHNEQFF. CDR3 bases: TGTGCCAGCAGCCAAGAATGGCGAGGGGGCCTCCCGCACAATGAGCAGTTCTTC.

V is TRBV4-3 and J is TRBJ1-1, with unresolved D. There are 16 residues in the CDR3. V gave up 0 bases and J gave up 2 bases, with 13 bases separating them. Germline V CDR1 and CDR2: LGHNA, YSLEER. CDR3 loop: CASSQDMAFQNTEAFF. In DNA form, the CDR3 reads TGCGCCAGCAGCCAAGACATGGCATTTCAAAACACTGAAGCTTTCTTT.

The chain couples TRBV28 to TRBJ1-5; 8 positions match TRBD1. This CDR3 comprises 17 residues. Germline lookup yields CDR1 MDHEN and CDR2 SYDVKM. V lost 6 bases to trimming and J lost 1 base; unmatched junction nucleotides: 11. The CDR3 nucleotides read TGTGCCAGCAGATTCCGGACAGGGAGGGTGAGCAATCAGCCCCAGCATTTT. It translates to CASRFRTGRVSNQPQHF.

This chain connects TRBV19 to TRBJ2-3; TRBD2 agrees at 7 bases. V lost 8 bases to trimming and J lost 2 bases; unmatched junction nucleotides: 19. CDR3 length equals 18 residues. CDR1 is LNHDA, CDR2 SQIVND, per germline (reference sequence). The CDR3 loop reads CASARRPGLMKVTDTQYF. CDR3 sequence (DNA): TGTGCCAGTGCCCGTCGTCCGGGACTAATGAAGGTCACAGATACGCAGTATTTT.

CDR3 nucleotide sequence: TGTGCCATCTCTACAGCGGACAGGATGTCCTACGAGCAGTACTTC. It is translated as CAISTADRMSYEQYF. The chain uses TRBV10-3 and TRBJ2-7; TRBD1 aligns across 7 bases. CDR1 and CDR2 from the germline V gene are ENHRY and SYGVKD. The CDR3 consists of 15 residues. The V gene end was trimmed by 8 bases and the J gene end by 1 base; junction bases not matched to a gene: 11.

This clone was recorded only once. The chain is built from TRBV27 and TRBJ2-7; 9 nucleotides agree with TRBD2. CDR3 length: 15 amino acids. Losses at the gene ends were 6 bases for V and 4 bases for J; bases not matched to a gene: 10. Germline V CDR1 and CDR2: MNHEY, SMNVEV (reference sequence). The DNA for the CDR3 is TGTGCCAGCAGGTTGGGGGCGGGAGGGTTTTACGAGCAGTACTTC. This gives the protein CASRLGAGGFYEQYF.

The count of this clone is one. The gene calls are TRBV5-4 and TRBJ2-1; 9 bases are a match to TRBD2. CDR1 is SGHNT and CDR2 is YYREEE in the germline V gene (reference sequence). The CDR3 contains 18 residues. V was pared by 2 bases and J by 4 bases, with 13 bases of the junction left unmatched. The chain's CDR3 is CASSFGVLAGTAYNEQFF. The DNA for the CDR3 is TGTGCCAGCAGCTTCGGTGTCCTAGCGGGAACCGCTTACAATGAGCAGTTCTTC.